This is a list of T cell receptor beta chains from one sample in a study of T cells after posttransplantation cyclophosphamide. Method: immunoSEQ multiplex PCR; TCRdb's copy keeps in-frame clones and lacks some. The table lists 20,000 to 25,000 clones, 95% to 98% of them singletons, with about 0.12% in the top ten. Sequenced sample: naive CD4+ T cells sorted from PBMCs. These receptors all come from a man over 45 in good health, CMV-negative, and a related stem cell transplant donor. CDR3s leave out the opening cysteine and the closing phenylalanine or tryptophan. Size is stated for part of the rows, as once, few or many counts, or as a class when the clone is expanded.

V,size,CDR3
TRBV6-1,-,ASSPGTGYGYGYT
TRBV5-1,-,ASSYQVSSYEQY
TRBV5-6,-,ASSRLDRALSYGHT
TRBV27,-,ASSLSTAAITYEQY
TRBV28,-,AISGGAGNIQC
TRBV5-1,-,ASSLEGHRQETQY
TRBV5-1,-,ASSLGRGGYNEQF
TRBV5-4,-,ASSSAGGYEQY
TRBV6-1,-,ASMGRAEAGELF
TRBV5-1,-,ASSLGQGDEKLF
TRBV7-9,-,ASNPGGRSYQETQY
TRBV7-2,-,ASSRPTSGRAIGEQF
TRBV2,once,ASSDGRANTIY
TRBV5-1,-,ASSYWGDGYT
TRBV5-1,-,ASSPYLTSGGANEQF
TRBV9,-,ASSVEPSGPYEQY
TRBV9,-,ASSPTTGTANYGYT
TRBV10-1,-,ASSDPSGNYNEQF
TRBV14,-,ASSRGGTYTQY
TRBV11-1,-,ASSTLLTRTRPDTQY
TRBV7-3,-,ASSTDRGRELF
TRBV29-1,once,SVEVLAGETQY
TRBV29-1,-,SATSGVQETQY
TRBV7-9,-,ASSLWSGRAADTQY
TRBV5-1,-,ASSSRNERDRGRKNTEAF
TRBV28,-,ASSFLLDPGQGTYEQY